This entry concerns a single TCR beta chain. This clonotype came up many times. The antigen it binds to is not known. Base quality data are lacking; no much larger clone is found one base away. The CDR3 contains 14 residues, cysteine and phenylalanine counted. The only DNA kept is the CDR3, 42 bases in frame from the first base. A distance of 14 bases separates the germline ends of V and J, which lose 5 bases and 6 bases respectively. Taken from the germline V gene (reference sequence), the CDR1 and CDR2 loops are MNHEY and SMNVEV. Instrument used: Illumina HiSeq 2500. TCR beta libraries were prepared by quantitative 5'-RACE with molecular barcodes. As for the authors' bioinformatics: Disease-linked TCR variants were identified with a new computational method built on a probabilistic model of VDJ rearrangement. TCRdb applied fastp at Q25 and MiXCR to the public reads, then kept only in-frame beta chains. Rows with one shared CDR3 protein collapse into an entry with the most common genes and DNA. Here the V and J calls rest on TCRdb's processing, not on the authors' analysis. In this sample the table shows approximately 520,000 distinct CDR3 sequences, approximately 5.3% of which occur a single time. Around 3.5% of the sample comes from the top ten.

These data are taken from a study of CD8 T cells in ankylosing spondylitis (dated 2017 in TCRdb). Broadly, across the study: T cell receptor beta repertoires were profiled in healthy donors and ankylosing spondylitis patients so that disease-linked TCR variants could be found. The whole study cohort included about a hundred healthy donors and 25 ankylosing spondylitis patients. Peripheral blood was sampled, and synovial fluid was additionally collected from ankylosing spondylitis patients. The full study reports these points: According to the report, matched synovial fluid samples from ankylosing spondylitis patients were significantly enriched for the disease-linked clones. Some TCR beta motif variants had previously been reported in synovial fluid and blood of reactive arthritis patients, which suggested common disease-initiation mechanisms. The disease-linked clones showed a CD8+ phenotype and occurred at relatively low frequencies in peripheral blood. A TCR beta motif made up of about eight highly homologous amino acid variants appeared to be characteristic of blood from ankylosing spondylitis patients.

The sequenced material came from blood, either unsorted or a sorted T cell fraction (not recorded which). This TCR was sampled from a male donor with ankylosing spondylitis. This sequence uses TRBV27 and TRBJ1-5; no D segment can be confidently identified. The DNA is TGTGCCAGCAGTACCACGGGGTTAGGTCAGCCCCAGCATTTT. It specifies CASSTTGLGQPQHF.